One sample yielded the 10 T cell receptor beta chains listed below, sequenced in a study of control samples from healthy donors and cancer patients. The protocol was immunoSEQ multiplex PCR, while the TCRdb copy is restricted to in-frame clones and leaves out a portion. This table has over 50,000 clones, about four fifths appearing once. The source material was blood. The receptors were sampled from a man between 65 and 80 years old in good health.

As DNA, the CDR3 is TGTGCCAGCAGTCCGGGACAGACCTACGAGCAGTACTTC. It encodes CASSPGQTYEQYF. This rearrangement joins TRBV12-3 or TRBV12-4 to TRBJ2-7; 7 bases map to TRBD1. The CDR3 has 13 amino acids. V was pared by 5 bases and J by 2 bases, with 3 bases of the junction left unmatched.

The chain recombines TRBV10-2 with TRBJ2-1, with a tentative D call TRBD1 (5 bases). The CDR3 sequence is 16 residues long. Between the trimmed V and J ends, which lost 5 bases and 4 bases, there was a span of 18 bases. Germline V CDR1 and CDR2: WSHSY, SAAADI. This chain's CDR3 is CASSPRGGHSYNEQFF. The DNA for the CDR3 is TGCGCCAGCAGTCCCCGCGGTGGACACAGTTACAATGAGCAGTTCTTC.

V and J are TRBV5-1 and TRBJ2-7, with a tentative D call TRBD2 (6 bases). The CDR3 extends over 14 amino acids. V was trimmed by 0 bases and J by 3 bases, leaving 10 bases between them. Germline CDR1 reads SGHRS; CDR2 reads YFSETQ. This CDR3 is CASSLALAGYEQYF. For the CDR3, the DNA is TGCGCCAGCAGCTTGGCACTAGCCGGCTACGAGCAGTACTTC.

The chain recombines TRBV28 with TRBJ2-7; 7 nucleotides align to TRBD1. The CDR3 spans 15 residues. The V gene end was trimmed by 5 bases and the J gene end by 2 bases; junction bases not matched to a gene: 9. Germline V gives CDR1 MDHEN, CDR2 SYDVKM. DNA for the CDR3: TGTGCCAGCAGTCCCGCTTGGACAGGAACCTACGAGCAGTACTTC. Translated, it gives CASSPAWTGTYEQYF.

The V gene is TRBV5-1, the J gene TRBJ2-2; D possibly corresponds to TRBD1 (5 bases). The CDR3 contains 13 residues. The germline V and J ends were trimmed by 0 bases and 6 bases, with 6 bases remaining between them. Germline assignment: CDR1 SGHRS and CDR2 YFSETQ. The CDR3 DNA is TGCGCCAGCAGCTTGGTGGGGCCCGGGGAGCTGTTTTTT. Translated: CASSLVGPGELFF.

The V gene is TRBV12-3 or TRBV12-4, the J gene TRBJ1-2; D not certain. The V end lost 3 bases, the J end lost 7 bases, and 12 bases lay between the germline ends. This CDR3 spans 13 amino acids. The CDR3 loop reads CASSFVPSGGYTF. The CDR3 DNA reads as TGTGCCAGCAGTTTTGTCCCATCGGGTGGCTACACCTTC.

Comment on this clone: Other DNA sequences in the sample encode the same CDR3. This chain links TRBV18 with TRBJ2-5, with 7 bases matching TRBD2. The CDR3 extends over 14 amino acids. From germline, CDR1 is KGHSH and CDR2 LQKENI. V dropped 1 base and J dropped 4; count of bases not matched to a gene: 3. CDR3 in DNA: TGTGCCAGCTCACCACTGCGGGAGCGAGAGACCCAGTACTTC. Translated, it gives CASSPLRERETQYF. The complete variable domain, with remaining parts taken from reference TRBV18 and TRBJ2-5, reads NAGVMQNPRHLVRRRGQEARLRCSPMKGHSHVYWYRQLPEEGLKFMVYLQKENIIDESGMPKERFSAEFPKEGPSILRIQQVVRGDSAAYFCASSPLRERETQYFGPGTRLLVL.

The V gene is TRBV7-9, the J gene TRBJ1-1; TRBD1 matches at 8 bases. With V trimmed by 6 bases and J by 5 bases, 8 bases remained unmatched. The CDR3 sequence is 14 residues long. From germline, CDR1 is SEHNR and CDR2 FQNEAQ (reference sequence). The CDR3 sequence is CASRMTGAWTEAFF. The CDR3, as DNA: TGTGCCAGCAGAATGACAGGGGCGTGGACTGAAGCTTTCTTT. The complete variable domain, with remaining parts taken from reference TRBV7-9 and TRBJ1-1, reads DTGVSQNPRHKITKRGQNVTFRCDPISEHNRLYWYRQTLGQGPEFLTYFQNEAQLEKSRLLSDRFSAERPKGSFSTLEIQRTEQGDSAMYLCASRMTGAWTEAFFGQGTRLTVV.

The chain recombines TRBV18 with TRBJ1-1; no reliable D call. Germline V lookup: CDR1 KGHSH, CDR2 LQKENI. V lost 1 base and J 1 base, leaving 10 bases between the germline ends. The CDR3 is made up of 15 amino acids. The DNA for the CDR3 is TGTGCCAGCTCACCACAAGGACGGAGGAACACTGAAGCTTTCTTT. This translates into CASSPQGRRNTEAFF.

The CDR3 DNA reads TGTGCCAGCAGCCAAGTAAGGGCAGTTCGACTGTTTTTT. Translating it yields CASSQVRAVRLFF. The chain recombines TRBV3-1 (or the pseudogene TRBV3-2) with TRBJ1-4; no clear D gene. Germline CDR1 and CDR2: LGHDT and YNNKEL (reference sequence). The CDR3 has 13 amino acids. V was cut by 1 base and J by 13 bases, with 13 bases left in between.